This T cell receptor (beta chain) originates from a study of vaccination effects on CD4 cells after COVID-19. Study-level results: Common cold coronaviruses were cross-recognized by only 1 of 255 vaccine-induced clones in healthy vaccinees.

As to this clone: As yet, its antigen is unknown.

Germline V lookup: CDR1 LGHDT, CDR2 YNNKEL (reference sequence). Trimming shortened V by 3 bases and J by 3 bases, and 15 bases separated the two germline ends. The CDR3 loop spans 15 amino acids. The authors isolated CD4+ T cells after 10 days of culture. Each participant was given two doses of one vaccine (BNT162b2 or mRNA-1273). Assay used: immunoSEQ multiplex PCR; TCRdb lists only in-frame clones, some missing. The sample lists approximately 74,000 clones, nearly 75% seen once, with roughly 2% in the top ten. This sequence was found in a human donor who received a COVID-19 vaccine. The rearrangement uses TRBV3-1 (or the pseudogene TRBV3-2) and TRBJ2-7; D is perhaps TRBD2 (5 bases). The sequencing used CD4+ T cells from PBMCs cultured without peptide, collected after COVID-19 vaccination. CDR3: CASSHRGYVDYEQYV. For the CDR3, the DNA is TGTGCCAGCAGCCATCGCGGGTATGTCGACTACGAGCAGTACGTC.